A selection of T cell receptor beta chains follows, all from one sample in a study of beta chain features in type 1 diabetes. Data came from immunoSEQ multiplex PCR; TCRdb stores just in-frame clones and leaves some out. The sample has around 400,000 clones, more than 13% seen once; the top ten hold roughly 0.019%. Sequenced: naive CD4+ T cells from blood. These receptors were taken from a woman under 30 in good health. CDR3s include the opening cysteine and the closing phenylalanine or tryptophan. The D gene is left open where the match is weak. Part of the rows lack a size; the others show once, few, many or a class for expanded clones.

V gene: TRBV29-1; D gene: .; clone size: few; J gene: TRBJ2-7; CDR3 DNA: TGCAGCGTAAGGGGGTCCTACGAGCAGTACTTC; CDR3 protein: CSVRGSYEQYF
V gene: TRBV7-9; D gene: TRBD1; clone size: .; J gene: TRBJ2-7; CDR3 DNA: TGTGCCAGCAGCCCGCGACAGGGAAGCTACGAGCAGTACTTC; CDR3 protein: CASSPRQGSYEQYF
V gene: TRBV6-5; D gene: .; clone size: few; J gene: TRBJ1-1; CDR3 DNA: TGTGCCAGCAGTTACGACCCGGGGGAGACTGAAGCTTTCTTT; CDR3 protein: CASSYDPGETEAFF
V gene: TRBV18; D gene: .; clone size: few; J gene: TRBJ2-7; CDR3 DNA: TGTGCCAGCTCACCACCAACCGCGTGGGAGCAGTACTTC; CDR3 protein: CASSPPTAWEQYF
V gene: TRBV9; D gene: .; clone size: .; J gene: TRBJ1-1; CDR3 DNA: TGTGCCAGCAGCGGGCCTGATGGGACATTTACTGAAGCTTTCTTT; CDR3 protein: CASSGPDGTFTEAFF
V gene: TRBV28; D gene: .; clone size: few; J gene: TRBJ2-1; CDR3 DNA: TGTGCCAGCAGTTTTTTCCCCCTCGTTGATGAGCAGTTCTTC; CDR3 protein: CASSFFPLVDEQFF
V gene: TRBV11-2; D gene: .; clone size: few; J gene: TRBJ2-3; CDR3 DNA: TGTGCCAGCAGCTTAGCGGGAAGCACAGATACGCAGTATTTT; CDR3 protein: CASSLAGSTDTQYF
V gene: TRBV5-1; D gene: .; clone size: few; J gene: TRBJ2-3; CDR3 DNA: TGCGCCAGCAGCTTGGGTGCGGTACCCACAGATACGCAGTATTTT; CDR3 protein: CASSLGAVPTDTQYF
V gene: TRBV9; D gene: TRBD2; clone size: .; J gene: TRBJ2-7; CDR3 DNA: TGTGCCAGCAGCACTCAACTAGCGGGAGTCCACGAGCAGTACTTC; CDR3 protein: CASSTQLAGVHEQYF
V gene: TRBV4-1; D gene: TRBD2; clone size: .; J gene: TRBJ2-6; CDR3 DNA: TGCGCCAGCAGCCAAGATCCAGCGGGAAGGTCTGGGGCCAACGTCCTGACTTTC; CDR3 protein: CASSQDPAGRSGANVLTF
V gene: TRBV7-3; D gene: TRBD2; clone size: few; J gene: TRBJ2-1; CDR3 DNA: TGTGCCAGCAGCTTATCGGGGGGGATCAATGAGCAGTTCTTC; CDR3 protein: CASSLSGGINEQFF
V gene: TRBV28; D gene: .; clone size: few; J gene: TRBJ1-1; CDR3 DNA: TGTGCCAGCAGGTCCGGGGTGCCCACTGAAGCTTTCTTT; CDR3 protein: CASRSGVPTEAFF
V gene: TRBV7-8; D gene: TRBD1; clone size: .; J gene: TRBJ1-2; CDR3 DNA: TGTGCCAGCAGCTTTACCGGGACAGGGGCTTCTGGCTACACCTTC; CDR3 protein: CASSFTGTGASGYTF
V gene: TRBV14; D gene: TRBD2; clone size: few; J gene: TRBJ2-7; CDR3 DNA: TGTGCCAGCAGCCATACACTAGCGGGAGTAAGTGAGCAGTACTTC; CDR3 protein: CASSHTLAGVSEQYF
V gene: TRBV29-1; D gene: TRBD1; clone size: .; J gene: TRBJ2-3; CDR3 DNA: TGCAGCGAGAGGACAGGGGAACCAACGCAGTATTTT; CDR3 protein: CSERTGEPTQYF
V gene: TRBV15; D gene: TRBD1; clone size: few; J gene: TRBJ1-5; CDR3 DNA: TGTGCCACCAGCAGAGTCGGACCAGGGGGATATAGCAATCAGCCCCAGCATTTT; CDR3 protein: CATSRVGPGGYSNQPQHF
V gene: TRBV6-6; D gene: .; clone size: few; J gene: TRBJ2-5; CDR3 DNA: TGTGCCAGCAGAGTCCGGGAAAGTCGAGAGACCCAGTACTTC; CDR3 protein: CASRVRESRETQYF
V gene: TRBV29-1; D gene: .; clone size: .; J gene: TRBJ2-3; CDR3 DNA: TGCAGCGTTGATATCCGTGGGCCAGATACGCAGTATTTT; CDR3 protein: CSVDIRGPDTQYF
V gene: TRBV7-6; D gene: TRBD2; clone size: .; J gene: TRBJ2-3; CDR3 DNA: TGTGCCAGCAGCTTCCCGGGACTAGCGGGACGCACAGATACGCAGTATTTT; CDR3 protein: CASSFPGLAGRTDTQYF
V gene: TRBV7-3; D gene: .; clone size: .; J gene: TRBJ1-1; CDR3 DNA: TGTGCCAGCAGCTACCGACGAGGGAACACTGAAGCTTTCTTT; CDR3 protein: CASSYRRGNTEAFF
V gene: TRBV18; D gene: TRBD1; clone size: .; J gene: TRBJ2-5; CDR3 DNA: TGTGCCAGCTCACCTCTCACGGGACAGGGATGGGAGACCCAGTACTTC; CDR3 protein: CASSPLTGQGWETQYF
V gene: TRBV7-2; D gene: TRBD1; clone size: .; J gene: TRBJ2-1; CDR3 DNA: TGTGCCAGCAGCTTACAGGGGGCCAGGACGAATGAGCAGTTCTTC; CDR3 protein: CASSLQGARTNEQFF
V gene: TRBV11-2; D gene: .; clone size: few; J gene: TRBJ2-2; CDR3 DNA: TGTGCCAGCAGTTGGGGCGGCGGGGAGCTGTTTTTT; CDR3 protein: CASSWGGGELFF
V gene: TRBV28; D gene: .; clone size: .; J gene: TRBJ2-7; CDR3 DNA: TGTGCCAGTTATAGGGGCAAGGCGTACGAGCAGTACTTC; CDR3 protein: CASYRGKAYEQYF
V gene: TRBV7-7; D gene: TRBD1; clone size: .; J gene: TRBJ2-5; CDR3 DNA: TGTGCTAGCAGCTCTCGGACAGGGCTCGCAGGGACCCAGTACTTC; CDR3 protein: CASSSRTGLAGTQYF
V gene: TRBV29-1; D gene: .; clone size: few; J gene: TRBJ2-3; CDR3 DNA: TGCAGCGTTGAGGTACAGGGAACAGATACGCAGTATTTT; CDR3 protein: CSVEVQGTDTQYF
V gene: TRBV10-3; D gene: TRBD2; clone size: .; J gene: TRBJ2-7; CDR3 DNA: TGTGCCATCAGTGAGTCGAACGGAAGCGGGAGGACGTACGAGCAGTACTTC; CDR3 protein: CAISESNGSGRTYEQYF
V gene: TRBV28; D gene: TRBD1; clone size: few; J gene: TRBJ2-1; CDR3 DNA: TGTGCCAGCGAGCAGGGGGCGTCCTACAATGAGCAGTTCTTC; CDR3 protein: CASEQGASYNEQFF
V gene: TRBV5-1; D gene: .; clone size: .; J gene: TRBJ1-1; CDR3 DNA: TGCGCCAGCAGCTCCACAACTGAAGCTTTCTTT; CDR3 protein: CASSSTTEAFF
V gene: TRBV18; D gene: .; clone size: few; J gene: TRBJ1-1; CDR3 DNA: TGTGCCAGCTCACCTCCAACAGGGTCGACCACTGAAGCTTTCTTT; CDR3 protein: CASSPPTGSTTEAFF
V gene: TRBV5-4; D gene: .; clone size: .; J gene: TRBJ2-3; CDR3 DNA: TGTGCCAGCAGCTTGGGAGGCTCACTAGTAGGCACAGATACGCAGTATTTT; CDR3 protein: CASSLGGSLVGTDTQYF
V gene: TRBV11-2; D gene: .; clone size: .; J gene: TRBJ1-1; CDR3 DNA: TGTGCCAGCCGCCGGTTGGGGACACTGAACACTGAAGCTTTCTTT; CDR3 protein: CASRRLGTLNTEAFF
V gene: TRBV2; D gene: .; clone size: few; J gene: TRBJ2-1; CDR3 DNA: TGTGCCAGCAGGGATGGCAAGCGGGTACCCTCCTACAATGAGCAGTTCTTC; CDR3 protein: CASRDGKRVPSYNEQFF
V gene: TRBV4-1; D gene: TRBD1; clone size: .; J gene: TRBJ2-1; CDR3 DNA: TGCGCCAGCCGGCGGACGACAGGGTTCAATGAGCAGTTCTTC; CDR3 protein: CASRRTTGFNEQFF
V gene: TRBV4-3; D gene: TRBD1; clone size: .; J gene: TRBJ2-1; CDR3 DNA: TGCGCCAGCAGCCCGAGATTAGGGACAGGGGAGTACAATGAGCAGTTCTTC; CDR3 protein: CASSPRLGTGEYNEQFF
V gene: TRBV5-1; D gene: .; clone size: few; J gene: TRBJ2-2; CDR3 DNA: TGCGCCAGCAGCTTGGCGGGACTGGGCGGGGAGCTGTTTTTT; CDR3 protein: CASSLAGLGGELFF
V gene: TRBV25-1; D gene: .; clone size: .; J gene: TRBJ1-2; CDR3 DNA: TGTGCCAGCAGTGAATATTCGGGAGGGGGAGTGGCGGACTATGGCTACACCTTC; CDR3 protein: CASSEYSGGGVADYGYTF
V gene: TRBV7-9; D gene: .; clone size: few; J gene: TRBJ1-1; CDR3 DNA: TGTGCCAGCAGCCGGAGTAATTTGAACACTGAAGCTTTCTTT; CDR3 protein: CASSRSNLNTEAFF
V gene: TRBV28; D gene: .; clone size: few; J gene: TRBJ1-5; CDR3 DNA: TGTGCCAGCAGTTTAAGGCGCGCGGGCCTACTTAGCAATCAGCCCCAGCATTTT; CDR3 protein: CASSLRRAGLLSNQPQHF
V gene: TRBV30; D gene: .; clone size: few; J gene: TRBJ2-1; CDR3 DNA: TGTGCCTGGAGTGTAAAATTACTAGCCAATGAGCAGTTCTTC; CDR3 protein: CAWSVKLLANEQFF
V gene: TRBV2; D gene: TRBD1; clone size: .; J gene: TRBJ1-2; CDR3 DNA: TGTGCCAGCATAGGGACAGGGGGCTACACCTTC; CDR3 protein: CASIGTGGYTF
V gene: TRBV15; D gene: TRBD1; clone size: .; J gene: TRBJ1-4; CDR3 DNA: TGTGCCACCAGCAGAGATCGAATTGACAGGGTAGAAGAAAAACTGTTTTTT; CDR3 protein: CATSRDRIDRVEEKLFF
V gene: TRBV28; D gene: TRBD2; clone size: few; J gene: TRBJ2-1; CDR3 DNA: TGTGCCAGCAGTTTGGGCGGGAGGGCCTTCAATGAGCAGTTCTTC; CDR3 protein: CASSLGGRAFNEQFF
V gene: TRBV18; D gene: .; clone size: .; J gene: TRBJ2-5; CDR3 DNA: TGTGCCAGCTCACCAGCCAGGCAACAAGAGACCCAGTACTTC; CDR3 protein: CASSPARQQETQYF
V gene: TRBV29-1; D gene: TRBD1; clone size: few; J gene: TRBJ1-2; CDR3 DNA: TGCAGCGTCGACAGGGGAGAAAACTATGGCTACACCTTC; CDR3 protein: CSVDRGENYGYTF
V gene: TRBV30; D gene: TRBD1; clone size: .; J gene: TRBJ1-2; CDR3 DNA: TGTGCCTGGAGAGGAACAGGGGGAGAAAAACGGACTGGCTACACCTTC; CDR3 protein: CAWRGTGGEKRTGYTF
V gene: TRBV4-2; D gene: .; clone size: few; J gene: TRBJ1-4; CDR3 DNA: TGTGCCAGCAGCCAAGTAGGGGGTACAACTAATGAAAAACTGTTTTTT; CDR3 protein: CASSQVGGTTNEKLFF
V gene: TRBV9; D gene: .; clone size: .; J gene: TRBJ2-5; CDR3 DNA: TGTGCCAGCAGCGGCGGCCAAGAGACCCAGTACTTC; CDR3 protein: CASSGGQETQYF
V gene: TRBV30; D gene: TRBD2; clone size: .; J gene: TRBJ2-2; CDR3 DNA: TGTGCCTGGAGGGAACCAGGACTAGCGGTAACCGAAGGGGAGCTGTTTTTT; CDR3 protein: CAWREPGLAVTEGELFF
V gene: TRBV20-1; D gene: .; clone size: few; J gene: TRBJ2-7; CDR3 DNA: TGCAGTCAAGGGGTAGCCTACGAGCAGTACTTC; CDR3 protein: CSQGVAYEQYF
V gene: TRBV5-1; D gene: .; clone size: once; J gene: TRBJ1-1; CDR3 DNA: TGCGCCAGCAGCTGGCAGAACACTGAAGCTTTCTTT; CDR3 protein: CASSWQNTEAFF
V gene: TRBV29-1; D gene: .; clone size: .; J gene: TRBJ1-2; CDR3 DNA: TGCAGCGTGGAGGGTCCCTACCCGGGTGGCTACACCTTC; CDR3 protein: CSVEGPYPGGYTF
V gene: TRBV28; D gene: .; clone size: .; J gene: TRBJ2-2; CDR3 DNA: TGTGCCAGCACCCCTTTGTGGCATACCGGGGAGCTGTTTTTT; CDR3 protein: CASTPLWHTGELFF
V gene: TRBV30; D gene: TRBD1; clone size: few; J gene: TRBJ1-4; CDR3 DNA: TGTGCCTGGAGACAGGGGGGAAGCAATGAAAAACTGTTTTTT; CDR3 protein: CAWRQGGSNEKLFF
V gene: TRBV14; D gene: .; clone size: .; J gene: TRBJ1-2; CDR3 DNA: TGTGCCAGCAGTTTCGGGAACTATGGCTACACCTTC; CDR3 protein: CASSFGNYGYTF
V gene: TRBV30; D gene: .; clone size: few; J gene: TRBJ2-7; CDR3 DNA: TGTGCCTCAAGGGGCAGGGGAACGTACGAGCAGTACTTC; CDR3 protein: CASRGRGTYEQYF
V gene: TRBV7-9; D gene: .; clone size: .; J gene: TRBJ1-5; CDR3 DNA: TGTGCCAGCAGCTTAGGCGGCGGGGGCGCCGGTCAGCCCCAGCATTTT; CDR3 protein: CASSLGGGGAGQPQHF
V gene: TRBV28; D gene: .; clone size: few; J gene: TRBJ2-5; CDR3 DNA: TGTGCCAGCTTCAGCGGCCAAGAGACCCAGTACTTC; CDR3 protein: CASFSGQETQYF
V gene: TRBV4-1; D gene: TRBD2; clone size: .; J gene: TRBJ2-5; CDR3 DNA: TGCGCCAGCAGCCAATACGATGCGGCCTGGGGAGGGCAAGAGACCCAGTACTTC; CDR3 protein: CASSQYDAAWGGQETQYF
V gene: TRBV30; D gene: .; clone size: .; J gene: TRBJ2-3; CDR3 DNA: TGTGCCTGGAGTGCGGGCCGGGGAAGCACAGATACGCAGTATTTT; CDR3 protein: CAWSAGRGSTDTQYF